This is a list of T cell receptor beta chains from one sample in a study of shared clonotypes between healthy human individuals. Only in-frame clones appear in the TCRdb table, and some are missing; sequencing was by immunoSEQ multiplex PCR. Among some 1,400,000 clones listed, approximately 96% were seen once. The sequenced material came from naive CD4+ T cells sorted from blood. The receptor set was obtained from a man in his thirties or forties in good health. Each CDR3 is given with its conserved first and last residue. D genes are given only for firm matches. The size of a clone is reported for some rows only, either as once, few or many, or as a class for expanded clones.

TRBD1,15,TRBV5-1,.,TRBJ2-7,TGCGCCAGCAGCTTGGCCGGACAGGGTCAGGGGCAGCAGTACTTC,CASSLAGQGQGQQYF
.,15,TRBV4-1,.,TRBJ2-7,TGCGCCAGCAGCCAAGGACAGGGACTGGCCTACGAGCAGTACTTC,CASSQGQGLAYEQYF
.,13,TRBV6-1,once,TRBJ2-3,TGTGCCAGCAGTGATTTCCGAGCGGGTGTGCAGTATTTT,CASSDFRAGVQYF
.,16,TRBV28,.,TRBJ2-4,TGTGCCAGCAGTACGACGACGGACCTAGCCAAAAACATTCAGTACTTC,CASSTTTDLAKNIQYF
TRBD1,13,TRBV5-5,.,TRBJ1-2,TGTGCCAGCAGCTTGGTGCCAGGGGGAGGCTACACCTTC,CASSLVPGGGYTF
.,16,TRBV13,.,TRBJ2-2,TGTGCCAGCAGCTTGTACGGGGGCGGGAACACCGGGGAGCTGTTTTTT,CASSLYGGGNTGELFF
TRBD1,15,TRBV19,.,TRBJ1-5,TGTGCCAGTACCCAACTTGCAGGGGGGGATCAGCCCCAGCATTTT,CASTQLAGGDQPQHF
.,15,TRBV27,.,TRBJ2-1,TGTGCCAGCAGTTTCAGAGCTAACCCCTACAATGAGCAGTTCTTC,CASSFRANPYNEQFF
.,16,TRBV10-2,.,TRBJ2-7,TGCGCCAGCAAAGAACCGGGACACAAAAACTCCTACGAGCAGTACTTC,CASKEPGHKNSYEQYF
.,16,TRBV7-8,once,TRBJ2-1,TGTGCCAGCAGCCTCCCCCGGGACCCTAGTTTAGGTGAGCAGTTCTTC,CASSLPRDPSLGEQFF
.,12,TRBV30,.,TRBJ2-7,TGTGCCTGGAGCCGACAAGACTACGAGCAGTACTTC,CAWSRQDYEQYF
.,14,TRBV12-2,.,TRBJ2-1,TGTGCAAGTCGCTACCAGGGGCGATACAATGAGCAGTTCTTC,CASRYQGRYNEQFF
.,12,TRBV29-1,.,TRBJ2-1,TGCACCCACGAGGACAGACTCAATGAGCAGTTCTTC,CTHEDRLNEQFF
.,16,TRBV27,.,TRBJ2-7,TGTGCCAGCAGTTTCCTACCCACCCTGGACGGTTACGAGCAGTACTTC,CASSFLPTLDGYEQYF
TRBD1,17,TRBV11-2,.,TRBJ2-2,TGTGCCAGCAGCTCCTACCCGGGACAGGGAAACACCGGGGAGCTGTTTTTT,CASSSYPGQGNTGELFF
TRBD2,17,TRBV5-5,.,TRBJ2-1,TGTGCCAGCAACGCCTCTCCCGTTGCGGGAGCCTACAATGAGCAGTTCTTC,CASNASPVAGAYNEQFF
TRBD1,14,TRBV5-1,.,TRBJ2-5,TGCGCCAGCAGGGACTTCCAGGGGGCCGAGACCCAGTACTTC,CASRDFQGAETQYF
TRBD2,16,TRBV7-9,.,TRBJ2-3,TGTGCCAGCAGCTTAGCGGGAGGGACGGTGGGGGATACGCAGTATTTT,CASSLAGGTVGDTQYF
.,15,TRBV2,.,TRBJ2-5,TGTGCCAGCAGTGACCGGGGGACGGAACAAGAGACCCAGTACTTC,CASSDRGTEQETQYF
.,11,TRBV20-1,.,TRBJ2-7,TGCAGTGCCCGGAGGACCTACGAGCAGTACTTC,CSARRTYEQYF
TRBD2,18,TRBV5-1,.,TRBJ2-3,TGCGCCAGCATTTCGGCTAGCGGGGGGATCTTCAGCACAGATACGCAGTATTTT,CASISASGGIFSTDTQYF
.,16,TRBV6-6,.,TRBJ2-2,TGTGCCAGCAGTTACAACCCCCAGTTGAACACCGGGGAGCTGTTTTTT,CASSYNPQLNTGELFF
.,16,TRBV5-1,.,TRBJ2-6,TGCGCCAGCAGCTTGGTTCGAGACTCTGGGGCCAACGTCCTGACTTTC,CASSLVRDSGANVLTF
.,14,TRBV28,.,TRBJ1-1,TGTGCCAGCAGTTTAGCAGGGCGGTCCACTGAAGCTTTCTTT,CASSLAGRSTEAFF
.,10,TRBV2,once,TRBJ2-3,TGTGCCGGAGCAGGAGATACGCAGTATTTT,CAGAGDTQYF
TRBD2,15,TRBV11-2,once,TRBJ2-7,TGTGCCAGCAGCTTCTGGACTAGCGGGTTTGATGAGCAGTACTTC,CASSFWTSGFDEQYF
.,15,TRBV7-2,.,TRBJ2-3,TGTGCCAGCAGCTTGGTCGTTGCGCGCACAGATACGCAGTATTTT,CASSLVVARTDTQYF
TRBD1,13,TRBV27,.,TRBJ2-7,TGTGCCAGCAGTTTGAGGGACAGCTACGAGCAGTACTTC,CASSLRDSYEQYF
TRBD1,14,TRBV11-2,.,TRBJ2-7,TGTGCCAGCAGCTTACTCCAAGGACAGGGGAGGCAGTACTTC,CASSLLQGQGRQYF
.,15,TRBV28,.,TRBJ1-1,TGTGCCAGCAGTCCACGGACTTTCTTGAACACTGAAGCTTTCTTT,CASSPRTFLNTEAFF
.,17,TRBV5-4,.,TRBJ2-5,TGTGCCAGCGGACCCGCACAAATAGGATCGTTGCAAGAGACCCAGTACTTC,CASGPAQIGSLQETQYF